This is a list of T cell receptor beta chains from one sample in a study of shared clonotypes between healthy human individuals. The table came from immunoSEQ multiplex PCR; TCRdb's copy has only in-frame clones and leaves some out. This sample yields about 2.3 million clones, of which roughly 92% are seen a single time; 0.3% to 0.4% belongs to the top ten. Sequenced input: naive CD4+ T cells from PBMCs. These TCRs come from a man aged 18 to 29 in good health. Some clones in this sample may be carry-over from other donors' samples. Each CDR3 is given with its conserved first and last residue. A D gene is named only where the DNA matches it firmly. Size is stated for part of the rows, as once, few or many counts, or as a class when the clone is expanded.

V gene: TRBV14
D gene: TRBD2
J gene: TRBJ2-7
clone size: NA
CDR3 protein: CASSQGLAGGHEQYF
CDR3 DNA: TGTGCCAGCAGCCAAGGGCTAGCGGGTGGCCACGAGCAGTACTTC

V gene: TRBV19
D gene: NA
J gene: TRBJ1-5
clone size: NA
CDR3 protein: CASRSGGTGQPQHF
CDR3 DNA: TGTGCCAGTAGGTCAGGAGGGACGGGTCAGCCCCAGCATTTT

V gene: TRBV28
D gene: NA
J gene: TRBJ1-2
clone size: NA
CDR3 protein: CASSLAGNYGYTF
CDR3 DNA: TGTGCCAGCAGCCTGGCAGGGAACTATGGCTACACCTTC

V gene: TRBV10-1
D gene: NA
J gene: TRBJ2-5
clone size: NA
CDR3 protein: CASSEVLQGREETQYF
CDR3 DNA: TGCGCCAGCAGTGAAGTCCTCCAGGGTCGGGAGGAGACCCAGTACTTC

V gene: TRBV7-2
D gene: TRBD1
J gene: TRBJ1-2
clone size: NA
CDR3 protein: CASSPGQYGYTF
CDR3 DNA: TGTGCCAGCAGCCCGGGACAGTATGGCTACACCTTC

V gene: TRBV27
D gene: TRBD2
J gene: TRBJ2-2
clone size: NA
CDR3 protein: CASSLFSLMGTSLTGELFF
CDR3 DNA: TGTGCCAGCAGTTTATTTTCACTTATGGGGACTAGCCTAACCGGGGAGCTGTTTTTT

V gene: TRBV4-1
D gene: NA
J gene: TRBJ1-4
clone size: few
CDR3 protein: CASSQDPRTINEKLFF
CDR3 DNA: TGCGCCAGCAGCCAAGATCCTAGGACAATTAATGAAAAACTGTTTTTT

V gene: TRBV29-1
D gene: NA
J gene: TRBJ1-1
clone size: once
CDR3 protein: CSAGRQNTEAFF
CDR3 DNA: TGCAGCGCCGGACGGCAGAACACTGAAGCTTTCTTT

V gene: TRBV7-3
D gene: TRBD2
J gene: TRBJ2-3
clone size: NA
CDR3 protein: CASSRSGVSDTQYF
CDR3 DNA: TGTGCCAGCAGCCGGAGCGGGGTTTCAGATACGCAGTATTTT

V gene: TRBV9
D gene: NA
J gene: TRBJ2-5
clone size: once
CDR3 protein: CASTKRDQETQYF
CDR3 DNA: TGTGCCAGCACCAAGAGGGACCAAGAGACCCAGTACTTC

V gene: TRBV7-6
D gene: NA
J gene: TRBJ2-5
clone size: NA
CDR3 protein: CALVETQYF
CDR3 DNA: TGTGCCTTGGTGGAGACCCAGTACTTC

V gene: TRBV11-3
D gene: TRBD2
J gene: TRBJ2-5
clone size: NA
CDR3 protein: CASSQWGGQETQYF
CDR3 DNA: TGTGCCAGCAGCCAGTGGGGGGGCCAAGAGACCCAGTACTTC

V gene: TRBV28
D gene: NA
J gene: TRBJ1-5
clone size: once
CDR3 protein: CASRETPDQPQHF
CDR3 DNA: TGTGCCAGCAGAGAGACACCGGATCAGCCCCAGCATTTT

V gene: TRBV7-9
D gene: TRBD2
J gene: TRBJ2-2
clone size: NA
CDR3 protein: CASSLTSENTGELFF
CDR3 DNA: TGTGCCAGCAGCTTAACTAGCGAGAACACCGGGGAGCTGTTTTTT

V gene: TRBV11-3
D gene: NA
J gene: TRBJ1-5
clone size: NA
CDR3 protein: CASSPGGAQPQHF
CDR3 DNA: TGTGCCAGCAGCCCGGGAGGGGCCCAGCCCCAGCATTTT

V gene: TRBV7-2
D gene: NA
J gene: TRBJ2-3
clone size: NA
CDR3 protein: CASRISSTDTQYF
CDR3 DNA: TGTGCCAGCAGGATTTCGAGCACAGATACGCAGTATTTT

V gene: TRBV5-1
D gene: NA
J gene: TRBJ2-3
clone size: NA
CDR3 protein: CASSDIPAGVTDTQYF
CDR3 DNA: TGCGCCAGCAGCGACATCCCAGCGGGCGTCACAGATACGCAGTATTTT

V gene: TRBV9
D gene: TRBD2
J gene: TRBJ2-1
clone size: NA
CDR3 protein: CASSPGLAEYNEQFF
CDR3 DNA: TGTGCCAGCAGCCCAGGACTAGCGGAGTACAATGAGCAGTTCTTC

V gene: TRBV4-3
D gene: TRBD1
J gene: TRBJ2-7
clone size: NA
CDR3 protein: CASSQRTGVVYEQYF
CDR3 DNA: TGCGCCAGCAGCCAACGGACAGGGGTGGTCTACGAGCAGTACTTC

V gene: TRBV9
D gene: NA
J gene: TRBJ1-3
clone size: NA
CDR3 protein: CASSVEGPGGPGNTIYF
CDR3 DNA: TGTGCCAGCAGCGTAGAGGGGCCGGGGGGCCCTGGAAACACCATATATTTT

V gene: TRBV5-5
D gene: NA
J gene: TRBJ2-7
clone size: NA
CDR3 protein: CASSLGAQGIQGYEQYF
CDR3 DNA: TGTGCCAGCAGCTTGGGGGCCCAGGGGATTCAGGGCTACGAGCAGTACTTC

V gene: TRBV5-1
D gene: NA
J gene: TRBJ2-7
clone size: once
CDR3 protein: CASSLADFSSPQYF
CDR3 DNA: TGCGCCAGCAGCTTGGCGGATTTCTCCTCCCCGCAGTACTTC

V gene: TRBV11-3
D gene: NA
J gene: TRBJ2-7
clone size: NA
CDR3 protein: CASSLGLTGEQYF
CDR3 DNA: TGTGCCAGCAGCTTGGGACTGACAGGGGAGCAGTACTTC

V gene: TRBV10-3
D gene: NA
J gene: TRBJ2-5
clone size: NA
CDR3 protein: CASADDQETQYF
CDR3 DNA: TGTGCCTCGGCGGACGACCAAGAGACCCAGTACTTC

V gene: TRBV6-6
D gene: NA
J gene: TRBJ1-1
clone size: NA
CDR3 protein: CASSYTQPQGRAFF
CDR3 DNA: TGTGCCAGCAGTTACACGCAGCCACAGGGACGAGCTTTCTTT

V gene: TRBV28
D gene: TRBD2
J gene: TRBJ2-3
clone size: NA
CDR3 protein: CASSLWASGSSTDTQYF
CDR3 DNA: TGTGCCAGCAGTTTATGGGCTAGCGGTTCTAGCACAGATACGCAGTATTTT

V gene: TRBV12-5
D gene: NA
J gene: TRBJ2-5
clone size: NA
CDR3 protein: CASGLVDGGTQYF
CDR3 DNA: TGTGCTAGTGGTTTGGTCGACGGGGGGACCCAGTACTTC

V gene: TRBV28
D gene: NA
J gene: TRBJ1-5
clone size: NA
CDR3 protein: CASSLYFGDNQPQHF
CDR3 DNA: TGTGCCAGCAGTTTATATTTCGGGGACAATCAGCCCCAGCATTTT

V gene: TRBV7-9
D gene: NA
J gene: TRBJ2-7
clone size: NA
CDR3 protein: CASSLARPGDSYEQYF
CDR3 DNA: TGTGCCAGCAGCTTGGCCCGACCGGGGGACTCCTACGAGCAGTACTTC

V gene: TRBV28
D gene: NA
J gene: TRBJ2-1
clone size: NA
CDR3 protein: CASSLGGEQFF
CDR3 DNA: TGTGCCAGCAGTTTGGGAGGTGAGCAGTTCTTC

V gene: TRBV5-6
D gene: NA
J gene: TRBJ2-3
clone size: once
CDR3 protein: CASSLGPHSTDTQYF
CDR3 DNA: TGTGCCAGCAGCTTAGGACCCCACAGCACAGATACGCAGTATTTT

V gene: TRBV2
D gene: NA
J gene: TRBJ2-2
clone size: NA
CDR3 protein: CASGRENTGELFF
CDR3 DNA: TGTGCCAGTGGCAGGGAGAACACCGGGGAGCTGTTTTTT

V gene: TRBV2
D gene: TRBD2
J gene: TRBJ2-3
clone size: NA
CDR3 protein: CASMFAGGSTDTQYF
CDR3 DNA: TGTGCCAGCATGTTCGCGGGAGGTAGCACAGATACGCAGTATTTT

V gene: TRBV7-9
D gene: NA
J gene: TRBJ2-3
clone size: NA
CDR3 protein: CASRGIRGDTQYF
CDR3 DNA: TGTGCCAGCAGGGGGATTAGGGGAGATACGCAGTATTTT

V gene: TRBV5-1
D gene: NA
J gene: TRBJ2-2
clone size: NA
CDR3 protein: CASSLNTGELFF
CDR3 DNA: TGCGCCAGCAGCCTCAACACCGGGGAGCTGTTTTTT

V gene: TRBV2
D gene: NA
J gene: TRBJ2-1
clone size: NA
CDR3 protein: CASSADYNEQFF
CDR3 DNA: TGTGCCAGCAGTGCAGATTACAATGAGCAGTTCTTC

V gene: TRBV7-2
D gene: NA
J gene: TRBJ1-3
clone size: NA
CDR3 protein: CASSSRALFDTIYF
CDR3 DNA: TGTGCCAGCAGCTCCCGCGCCTTATTTGACACCATATATTTT

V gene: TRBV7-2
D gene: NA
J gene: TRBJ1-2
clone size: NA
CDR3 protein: CASSLSSASNYGYTF
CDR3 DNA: TGTGCCAGCAGCTTATCTTCAGCGTCTAACTATGGCTACACCTTC

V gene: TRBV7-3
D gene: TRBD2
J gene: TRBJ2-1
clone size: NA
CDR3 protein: CASSKVAGSYNEQFF
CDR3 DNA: TGTGCCAGCAGCAAGGTAGCGGGCTCCTACAATGAGCAGTTCTTC

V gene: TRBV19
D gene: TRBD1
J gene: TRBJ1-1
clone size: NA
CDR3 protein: CASSQPGQALSEAFF
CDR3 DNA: TGTGCCAGTAGCCAACCGGGACAGGCATTATCTGAAGCTTTCTTT

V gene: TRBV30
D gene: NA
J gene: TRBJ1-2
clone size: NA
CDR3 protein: CAWSLGPGYTF
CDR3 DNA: TGTGCCTGGAGTTTAGGGCCCGGCTACACCTTC

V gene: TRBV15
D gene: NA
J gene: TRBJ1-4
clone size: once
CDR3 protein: CATSRGVATNEKLFF
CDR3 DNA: TGTGCCACCAGCAGAGGGGTTGCAACTAATGAAAAACTGTTTTTT

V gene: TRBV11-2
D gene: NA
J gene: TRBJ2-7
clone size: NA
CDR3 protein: CASRPTGYEQYF
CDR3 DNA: TGTGCCAGCAGACCGACAGGCTACGAGCAGTACTTC

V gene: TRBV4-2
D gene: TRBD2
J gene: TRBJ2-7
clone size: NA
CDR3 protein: CASSQISGRGPYEQYF
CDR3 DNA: TGTGCCAGCAGCCAAATTAGCGGGAGGGGACCCTACGAGCAGTACTTC

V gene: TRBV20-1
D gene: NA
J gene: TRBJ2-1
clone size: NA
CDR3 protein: CSALGYNEQFF
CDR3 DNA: TGCAGTGCTCTGGGCTACAATGAGCAGTTCTTC

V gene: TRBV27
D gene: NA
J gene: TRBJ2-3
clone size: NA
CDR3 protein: CASSAGGASTDTQYF
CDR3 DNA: TGTGCCAGCAGTGCCGGGGGTGCTAGCACAGATACGCAGTATTTT

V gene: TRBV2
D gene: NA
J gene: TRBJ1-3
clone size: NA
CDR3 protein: CASSEIGPGNTIYF
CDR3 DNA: TGTGCCAGCAGTGAAATAGGTCCTGGAAACACCATATATTTT

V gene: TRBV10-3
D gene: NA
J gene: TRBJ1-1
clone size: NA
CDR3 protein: CAISAQVNTEAFF
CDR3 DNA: TGTGCCATCAGTGCACAGGTGAACACTGAAGCTTTCTTT

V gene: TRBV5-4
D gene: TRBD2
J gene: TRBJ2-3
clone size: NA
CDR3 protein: CASSLVLAGARTDTQYF
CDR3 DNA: TGTGCCAGCAGCTTGGTTCTAGCGGGTGCCCGCACAGATACGCAGTATTTT

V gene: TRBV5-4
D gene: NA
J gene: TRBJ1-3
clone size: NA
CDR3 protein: CASSAIGNTIYF
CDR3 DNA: TGTGCCAGCAGCGCTATAGGAAACACCATATATTTT

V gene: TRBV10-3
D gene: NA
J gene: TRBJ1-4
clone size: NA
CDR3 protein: CAISESGGDGEKLFF
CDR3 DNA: TGTGCCATCAGTGAGTCGGGGGGGGACGGTGAAAAACTGTTTTTT

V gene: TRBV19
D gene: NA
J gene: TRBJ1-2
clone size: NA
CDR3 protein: CASSGPTRGSLLYGYTF
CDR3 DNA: TGTGCCAGTAGTGGACCCACCCGGGGGTCCCTCCTCTATGGCTACACCTTC

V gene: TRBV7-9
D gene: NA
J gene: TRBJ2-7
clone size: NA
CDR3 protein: CASSLPPRESSYEQYF
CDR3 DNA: TGTGCCAGCAGCTTACCCCCAAGGGAGAGCTCCTACGAGCAGTACTTC

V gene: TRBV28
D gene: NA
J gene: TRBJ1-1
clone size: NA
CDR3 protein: CASSLNREGPFF
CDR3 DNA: TGTGCCAGCAGTTTAAACAGGGAGGGACCTTTCTTT

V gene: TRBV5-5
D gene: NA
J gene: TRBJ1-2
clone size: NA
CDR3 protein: CASSLDRQPYYGYTF
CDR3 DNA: TGTGCCAGCAGCTTGGATCGGCAGCCTTACTATGGCTACACCTTC

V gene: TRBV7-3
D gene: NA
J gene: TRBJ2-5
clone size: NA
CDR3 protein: CASSLMHAWETQYF
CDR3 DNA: TGTGCCAGCAGCTTAATGCATGCTTGGGAGACCCAGTACTTC

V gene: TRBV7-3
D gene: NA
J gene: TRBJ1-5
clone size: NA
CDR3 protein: CASSLPRQYNQPQHF
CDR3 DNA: TGTGCCAGCAGCTTACCCCGACAGTACAATCAGCCCCAGCATTTT

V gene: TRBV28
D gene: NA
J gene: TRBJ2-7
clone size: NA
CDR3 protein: CASSLFLLDRGYEQYF
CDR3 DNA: TGTGCCAGCAGTTTGTTTCTTCTCGACCGGGGCTACGAGCAGTACTTC

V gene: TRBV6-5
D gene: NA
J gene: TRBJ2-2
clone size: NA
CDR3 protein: CASSYSLGGRAGELFF
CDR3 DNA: TGTGCCAGCAGTTACTCGCTGGGGGGCAGGGCCGGGGAGCTGTTTTTT